The sequence of this TCR beta chain was determined in a study of persistence of HIV-infected CD4 T cells. The CDR3 consists of 17 residues. Germline V CDR1 and CDR2: MNHEY, SMNVEV (reference sequence). V shed 3 bases and J 4 bases; nucleotides not matched to a gene: 13. This was the immunoSEQ version 4 assay in survey mode. The assay was immunoSEQ multiplex PCR, and TCRdb's table has in-frame clones only and misses some. The table records just under 20,000 clones, approximately 78% of them present only once. Points from the study as a whole: Degenerate expanded CDR3beta sequences were enriched among CMV- and Gag-responding cells. TCR analyses could not target the rare provirus-carrying CMV-responding cells.

The stimulus was lysate of CMV-infected fibroblasts, approximately 9.7 ug/mL. CD4+ T cells upregulating both CD40 ligand and CD69 were sorted as responding cells. Points on this clone: As yet, its antigen is unknown.

The sequence was obtained from an adult man with HIV who was CMV-seropositive. This chain links TRBV27 with TRBJ1-2, with 8 bases identical to TRBD1. The source was CD4+ T cells sorted from PBMCs after approximately 18-hour stimulation, collected from a patient who received antiretroviral therapy. The CDR3 here is CASSLAPGQGAGYGYTF. Written as DNA, the CDR3 is TGTGCCAGCAGTTTGGCCCCGGGGCAGGGGGCGGGCTATGGCTACACCTTC.